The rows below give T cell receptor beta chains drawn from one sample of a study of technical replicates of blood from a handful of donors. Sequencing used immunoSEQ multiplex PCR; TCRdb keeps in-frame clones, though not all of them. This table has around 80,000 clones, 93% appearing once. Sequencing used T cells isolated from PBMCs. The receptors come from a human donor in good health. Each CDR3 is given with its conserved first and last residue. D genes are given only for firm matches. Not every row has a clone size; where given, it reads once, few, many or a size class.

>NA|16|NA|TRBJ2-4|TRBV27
CASSFRPTLAKNIQYF
TGTGCCAGCAGTTTCAGGCCGACACTAGCCAAAAACATTCAGTACTTC
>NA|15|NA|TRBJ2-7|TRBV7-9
CASSAKGALSYEQYF
TGTGCCAGCAGCGCGAAAGGAGCCCTCTCCTACGAGCAGTACTTC
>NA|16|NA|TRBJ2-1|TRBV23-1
CASSQSGQPRYNEQFF
TGCGCCAGCAGTCAATCGGGGCAACCGCGATACAATGAGCAGTTCTTC
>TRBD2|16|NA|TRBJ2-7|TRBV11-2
CASSLRASGGNYEQYF
TGTGCCAGCAGCTTAAGGGCTAGCGGGGGGAACTACGAGCAGTACTTC
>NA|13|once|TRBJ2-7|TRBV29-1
CSVKDSSSYEQYF
TGCAGCGTGAAGGACAGTAGCTCCTACGAGCAGTACTTC
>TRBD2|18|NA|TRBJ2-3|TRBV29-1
CSVEDLKRLAGDTDTQYF
TGCAGCGTTGAAGACCTCAAACGACTAGCGGGCGACACAGATACGCAGTATTTT
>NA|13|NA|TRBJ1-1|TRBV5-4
CASSLVRNTEAFF
TGTGCCAGCAGCTTGGTTCGGAACACTGAAGCTTTCTTT
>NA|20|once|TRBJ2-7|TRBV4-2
CASSRGIQVGAKSVGYEQYF
TGTGCCAGCAGCCGGGGGATCCAGGTGGGGGCCAAATCAGTCGGCTACGAGCAGTACTTC
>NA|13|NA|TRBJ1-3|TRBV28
CASSFGRGNTIYF
TGTGCCAGCAGTTTCGGAAGGGGGAACACCATATATTTT
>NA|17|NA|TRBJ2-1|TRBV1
CTSSQESRGASYNEQFF
TGCACCAGCAGCCAAGAGAGTCGGGGGGCATCCTACAATGAGCAGTTCTTC
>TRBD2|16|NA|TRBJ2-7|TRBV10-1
CASSDSGGLSSYEQYF
TGCGCCAGCAGTGATAGCGGGGGTCTAAGCTCCTACGAGCAGTACTTC
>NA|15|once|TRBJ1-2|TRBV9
CASSGGQQGLNGYTF
TGTGCCAGCAGCGGGGGGCAGCAGGGTCTCAATGGCTACACCTTC
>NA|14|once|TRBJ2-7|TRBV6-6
CASRAGQAPYEQYF
TGTGCCAGCAGGGCTGGGCAGGCCCCCTACGAGCAGTACTTC
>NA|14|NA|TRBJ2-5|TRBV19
CASSIDRYQETQYF
TGTGCCAGTAGTATAGACAGGTACCAAGAGACCCAGTACTTC
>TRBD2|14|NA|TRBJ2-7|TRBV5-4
CASSLSGSDYEQYF
TGTGCCAGCAGTTTAAGCGGGAGTGATTACGAGCAGTACTTC
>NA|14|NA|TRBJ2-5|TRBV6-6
CASRTPDISETQYF
TGTGCCAGCAGGACCCCGGACATATCGGAGACCCAGTACTTC
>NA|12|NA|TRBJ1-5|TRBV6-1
CASRGLNQPQHF
TGTGCCAGCCGCGGGTTAAATCAGCCCCAGCATTTT
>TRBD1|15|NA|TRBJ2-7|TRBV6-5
CASSYSETGAGEQYF
TGTGCCAGCAGTTACTCCGAGACAGGGGCGGGCGAGCAGTACTTC